This entry is about one T cell receptor (beta chain). Antigen specificity is unknown. This sample is drawn from a study of T cell responses to AZD1222 COVID-19 vaccine. Whole-study results and caveats: Repertoires were obtained only post-peak T cell response.

TCRdb keeps only in-frame clones here, not all; method: immunoSEQ multiplex PCR. The repertoire holds some 140,000 clones, with 80% to 90% as singletons. Germline CDR1 reads WSHSY; CDR2 reads SAAADI. Trimming took off 0 bases at V and 2 bases at J, with 11 bases between the two ends. The length of the CDR3 is 16 residues. The rearrangement links TRBV10-2 to TRBJ1-5, with unresolved D. Sequencing was performed on peripheral blood, taken on day 0 of MenACWY control vaccination. This clonotype was obtained from an adult in good health. As DNA, the CDR3 is TGCGCCAGCAGTGAGTCTGGTCTACGCGGCAATCAGCCCCAGCATTTT. Encoded protein: CASSESGLRGNQPQHF.